This is a list of T cell receptor beta chains from one sample in a study of T cell responses to AZD1222 COVID-19 vaccine. The table came from immunoSEQ multiplex PCR; TCRdb's copy has only in-frame clones and leaves some out. The sample holds 150,000 to 200,000 clones, 85% to 90% seen once. The specimen was peripheral blood, collected 28 days after the second dose of the MenACWY control vaccine. The receptors come from an adult who received the MenACWY meningococcal vaccine as a control. The CDR3 runs from the conserved cysteine through the conserved F or W. Each record gives: CDR3 length, V gene, J gene, CDR3 protein.

>15|TRBV5-1|TRBJ2-7
CASSLAAGLEAEQYF
>15|TRBV3-1/TRBV3-2|TRBJ2-7
CASRSLDRGIVEQYF
>17|TRBV5-1|TRBJ1-3
CASSLFGVGTAGNAIYF
>14|TRBV3-1/TRBV3-2|TRBJ2-1
CASSQVLVPNEQFF
>14|TRBV29-1|TRBJ2-7
CSVVAGPSSYEQYF
>12|TRBV12-3/TRBV12-4|TRBJ1-1
CASSRQGTEAFF
>12|TRBV7-9|TRBJ1-5
CASSPGNQPQHF
>15|TRBV5-6|TRBJ1-6
CASRSEPTGSSPLHF
>15|TRBV28|TRBJ2-5
CASSLRQGHQETQYF
>14|TRBV27|TRBJ2-7
CASSLRGLYEEQYF
>15|TRBV25-1|TRBJ1-5
CASSEAGTGNQPQHF
>13|TRBV4-3|TRBJ2-7
CASSQDLGQGQYF
>14|TRBV28|TRBJ1-1
CASREGQRVKEAFF
>14|TRBV5-5|TRBJ2-3
CASSSLAGTDTQYF